This TCR beta chain was obtained from a study of T cells in Graves' hyperthyroidism and ophthalmopathy (dated by TCRdb to the late 2010s). Context from the whole study: Peripheral blood samples were taken at initial diagnosis, before any treatment was given. TCR V-J signatures able to tell the groups apart were searched for in a discovery cohort of approximately 95 patients, of whom 43 had Graves' ophthalmopathy and 55 to 60 had stable Graves' hyperthyroidism. Following sampling, methimazole starting at 30 mg daily was given to hyperthyroidism patients, and high-dose intravenous methylprednisolone was given to ophthalmopathy patients. The study also compared thyroid tissue and blood T-cell repertoires from several Graves' hyperthyroidism patients. The approximately 100 discovery patients were divided at random into training and test sets in a 7:3 ratio. Prospective prediction of ophthalmopathy was tested in an independent validation cohort of fewer than 20 hyperthyroidism patients and 15 to 17 patients who later progressed to ophthalmopathy. According to the paper, TCR Vbeta CDR3 sequencing was carried out on 135 peripheral blood samples, which came from approximately 43 ophthalmopathy, roughly 75 hyperthyroidism and roughly 17 progressor patients. Results the study describes overall, beyond this receptor: Sample size was not statistically predetermined, and blinding of investigators to group allocation was not performed. Most expanded thyroid clonotypes (frequency above 0.001) were also detected in blood, suggesting blood repertoires may reflect thyroid immune responses. In validation, progression to ophthalmopathy was predicted by the model with almost 71% sensitivity and 72.22% specificity, a median of approximately 6.5 months before onset. Ophthalmopathy was separated from stable hyperthyroidism by a 13 V-J signature model, with approximately 85% sensitivity and about 81% specificity obtained in cross-validation and 80%/75% obtained in testing.

The table lists this clonotype with a few counts. Its antigen specificity is not known. It has no much larger one-base neighbor in the sample; base qualities were not kept. Amplification of TCR beta CDR3 regions was carried out from RNA transcripts. A first-round RT-PCR of the TCR CDR3 used the HTBI primer set with the Qiagen OneStep RT-PCR kit. The libraries were constructed in a second round of multiplex PCR and then size-selected and purified. Paired-end sequencing of the libraries was performed with 100 bp reads on an Illumina HiSeq2000. As for the original processing: Raw data were processed with SOAPnuke, discarding reads with adapters, uncalled bases, mean Phred below 15, or no exact constant-primer or identifier match. High-quality paired reads were merged with COPE v1.2.5, and unique nucleotide sequences were defined as clonotypes. MiTCR v1.1 was used to align the clonotypes against IMGT TRBV, TRBD and TRBJ reference segments. Analysis was restricted to V-J combinations with a frequency above 0.0001, which covered 99% to 99.2% of repertoires. The TCS score was defined as the ratio of F50 (clonal expansion) to E x V (chaos), calculated using BLOSUM62-based TCRdist between CDR3 peptides within each V-J. Welch's t-statistics and random forest reduced several hundred V-J features to under 15, which were used in a naive Bayes classifier (R e1071). Clones were called with MiXCR by TCRdb after fastp trimmed the public reads at Q25, and only in-frame beta chains were retained. Entries that share a CDR3 protein sequence are merged under the most common genes and DNA. TCRdb's processing, not the study's, gives the V and J calls here. Within this sample are fewer than 500,000 distinct CDR3 sequences, with roughly 13% of them counted one time only. The ten largest clones represent roughly 20% of the sample.

Hyperthyroidism patients were aged 18 to 65 years and newly diagnosed, with disease duration of less than 2 months. Any patient with an uncontrolled infection, another autoimmune disease, pregnancy or lactation was excluded. Clinical symptoms, serum thyroxine and TRAb, thyroid ultrasound, and orbital computed tomography formed the basis for the diagnoses. For progressor patients, blood was drawn at the first diagnosis of hyperthyroidism, before any ophthalmopathy symptoms had appeared. PBMCs were isolated from around 10 ml of fresh peripheral blood by Ficoll-Paque density gradient centrifugation. Progressor patients were defined as those initially diagnosed with Graves' hyperthyroidism in whom ophthalmopathy developed during follow-up. Trizol reagent was used to extract total RNA, and RNA quality was then checked on an Agilent 2100 Bioanalyzer. Material: blood. This clonotype was obtained from a man younger than 40 with Graves' hyperthyroidism that later progressed to Graves' ophthalmopathy.

CDR3 sequence: CASSELEGQAYEQYF. At the DNA level, the sequence is TGTGCCAGCAGCGAACTTGAGGGGCAAGCCTACGAGCAGTACTTC. This sequence uses TRBV28 and TRBJ2-7; the D segment may tentatively be TRBD1 or TRBD2, each giving 5 matched bases. Trimming at the junction amounts to 6 bases on V and 2 bases on J, and the germline ends lie 17 bases apart. The CDR3 runs 15 amino acids, cysteine and phenylalanine included. The DNA shown is the 45-base CDR3, in frame from base 1. Based on the germline V gene, the CDR1 and CDR2 sequences are MDHEN and SYDVKM.